The 26 T cell receptor beta chains below come from one sample, sequenced in a study of a mutant IDH1 vaccine in newly diagnosed glioma. The time point was: baseline, week 1 (first vaccination visit). Sample treatment: pre-vaccination baseline after standard-of-care therapy. Generated by immunoSEQ multiplex PCR, the TCRdb table keeps only in-frame clones and is missing some. The sample includes around 99,000 clones, roughly 78% of them seen just once. Material: PBMCs, obtained from a glioma patient treated with radiotherapy, temozolomide or both. Receptor source: a man in his forties with glioma.

This clone was observed many times. The chain links TRBV25-1 to TRBJ1-1, with unresolved D. Looked up from germline, CDR1 is MGHDK and CDR2 is SYGVNS. Trimming took 4 bases from V and 1 from J, leaving 10 bases between them. The CDR3 is 14 amino acids. The DNA of the CDR3 is TGTGCCAGCAGTGCCTCTGGATGGAACACTGAAGCTTTCTTT. It encodes CASSASGWNTEAFF.

The chain links TRBV6-5 to TRBJ2-7; 10 bases align to TRBD1. After removal of 8 bases from V and 7 bases from J, the junction contained 8 bases not matched to a gene. Germline V gene lookup returns CDR1 MNHEY and CDR2 SVGAGI. This CDR3 contains 13 residues. The CDR3 sequence: CASSGTGDREQYF. CDR3 DNA sequence: TGTGCCAGCTCCGGGACAGGGGACAGAGAGCAGTACTTC.

The rearrangement links TRBV30 to TRBJ1-2; 7 nucleotides align to TRBD1. CDR1 is GTSNPN, CDR2 SVGIG, per germline (reference sequence). With 2 bases clipped from V and 8 bases from J, the junction kept 5 bases outside the gene matches. This CDR3 has 12 amino acids. CDR3 sequence (DNA): TGTGCCTGGAGTAGGGACAGTTGGGGCTACACCTTC. The encoded protein is CAWSRDSWGYTF.

This clone was counted a single time. The chain carries TRBV30 and TRBJ2-3; D perhaps matches TRBD2 (5 bases). Germline CDR1 is GTSNPN and CDR2 is SVGIG (reference sequence). V was cut by 1 base and J by 2 bases, with 10 bases left in between. CDR3 length: 14 residues. CDR3 protein: CAWSGSGVTDTQYF. CDR3 sequence (DNA): TGTGCCTGGAGTGGCTCCGGGGTCACAGATACGCAGTATTTT. The full variable domain, its missing parts supplied by reference TRBV30 and TRBJ2-3, is SQTIHQWPATLVQPVGSPLSLECTVEGTSNPNLYWYRQAAGRGLQLLFYSVGIGQISSEVPQNLSASRPQDRQFILSSKKLLLSDSGFYLCAWSGSGVTDTQYFGPGTRLTVL.

This clone was detected only a few times. The V gene is TRBV28, the J gene TRBJ1-5, with D perhaps matching TRBD1 (5 bases). V was clipped by 3 bases and J by 5 bases, with 11 bases between them. The germline gives CDR1 MDHEN, CDR2 SYDVKM. CDR3 length: 14 residues. CDR3 in amino acids: CASSLGGTHQPQHF. The CDR3 DNA reads as TGTGCCAGCAGTTTGGGGGGAACCCATCAGCCCCAGCATTTT.

This clone came up once. V gene TRBV2 combines with J gene TRBJ2-7, with D possibly being TRBD1 (6 bases). Trimming pared 10 bases from V and 2 bases from J, leaving 9 bases between. Germline V gives CDR1 SNHLY, CDR2 FYNNEI. The CDR3 extends over 11 amino acids. The CDR3 region is CATGHTYEQYF. CDR3 in DNA: TGTGCCACGGGACACACCTACGAGCAGTACTTC.

The chain recombines TRBV5-1 with TRBJ2-7; 9 bases agree with TRBD1. The CDR3 length is 16 residues. V lost 4 bases and J lost 3; bases outside the gene matches: 11. The V gene's germline CDR1 is SGHRS and CDR2 YFSETQ. The CDR3 protein is CASSLVPGQGVYEQYF. The CDR3 region has the DNA TGCGCCAGCAGCCTAGTTCCGGGACAGGGTGTCTACGAGCAGTACTTC.

The rearrangement links TRBV7-8 to TRBJ2-7, with D unclear. The V gene's germline CDR1 is SGHVS and CDR2 FQNEAQ. The CDR3 consists of 12 residues. V lost 2 bases and J 2 bases, leaving 4 bases between the germline ends. CDR3 protein: CASSLLPYEQYF. CDR3 nucleotide sequence: TGTGCCAGCAGCTTACTCCCCTACGAGCAGTACTTC. Together with reference TRBV7-8 and TRBJ2-7, the CDR3 gives the full variable domain: GAGVSQSPRYKVAKRGQDVALRCDPISGHVSLFWYQQALGQGPEFLTYFQNEAQLDKSGLPSDRFFAERPEGSVSTLKIQRTQQEDSAVYLCASSLLPYEQYFGPGTRLTVT.

The V gene is TRBV18, the J gene TRBJ1-5; 8 bases align to TRBD1. The ends lost 5 bases at V and 7 bases at J; junction bases unmatched: 7. The CDR3 is 14 residues long. Germline CDR1 KGHSH, CDR2 LQKENI. CDR3 in DNA: TGTGCCAGCTCATCGACTGGACAGGGACAGCCCCAGCATTTT. Its protein is CASSSTGQGQPQHF.

In nucleotides, the CDR3 is TGTGCCAGCAGTGTGGACAGGGTCTCCTACAATGAGCAGTTCTTC. The encoded protein is CASSVDRVSYNEQFF. The chain combines TRBV5-5 with TRBJ2-1; 8 bases line up with TRBD1. The V and J ends lost 5 bases and 0 bases, in that order; junction bases with no gene match: 4. Germline CDR1 SGHKS, CDR2 YYEKEE (reference sequence). There are 15 residues in the CDR3.

V and J are TRBV7-9 and TRBJ1-2; 9 bases are a match to TRBD1. Germline V gene data show CDR1 as SEHNR and CDR2 as FQNEAQ (reference sequence). The CDR3 has 14 residues. V shed 7 bases and J 0 bases; nucleotides not matched to a gene: 3. The CDR3 DNA is TGTGCCAGCATCCGGACAGGGGCTAACTATGGCTACACCTTC. Protein product: CASIRTGANYGYTF. The whole variable domain, remainder taken from reference TRBV7-9 and TRBJ1-2, is DTGVSQNPRHKITKRGQNVTFRCDPISEHNRLYWYRQTLGQGPEFLTYFQNEAQLEKSRLLSDRFSAERPKGSFSTLEIQRTEQGDSAMYLCASIRTGANYGYTFGSGTRLTVV.

The V call is TRBV5-1, the J call TRBJ2-3, with D unresolved. This CDR3 has 15 residues. Trimming took 5 bases from V and 4 from J, leaving 17 bases between them. Germline V CDR1 and CDR2: SGHRS, YFSETQ. The CDR3 DNA reads TGCGCCAGCAGTTATTCGGCAGGTGGCGCAGATACGCAGTATTTT. Amino acids: CASSYSAGGADTQYF.

This chain uses TRBV19 with TRBJ2-5, with 7 nucleotides matching TRBD2. The CDR3 is 13 residues long. With V trimmed by 5 bases and J by 5 bases, 5 bases remained unmatched. In germline, CDR1 is LNHDA, CDR2 SQIVND (reference sequence). The CDR3 DNA is TGTGCCAGTAGTCCTCAGGGAGGGGAGACCCAGTACTTC. It yields the protein CASSPQGGETQYF. Full variable domain (outside the CDR3, taken from reference TRBV19 and TRBJ2-5): DGGITQSPKYLFRKEGQNVTLSCEQNLNHDAMYWYRQDPGQGLRLIYYSQIVNDFQKGDIAEGYSVSREKKESFPLTVTSAQKNPTAFYLCASSPQGGETQYFGPGTRLLVL.

The chain joins TRBV29-1 to TRBJ1-5, with 10 bases matching TRBD1. CDR1 SQVTM and CDR2 ANQGSEA come from the germline V gene. The CDR3 covers 14 residues. The V segment lost 5 bases and the J segment 5 bases; nucleotides outside the gene matches: 6. CDR3 residues: CSVKSGQGDQPQHF. The CDR3 DNA reads TGCAGCGTTAAAAGCGGACAGGGGGATCAGCCCCAGCATTTT.

V gene TRBV5-6 combines with J gene TRBJ2-5; possible D gene TRBD1, 6 bases. This CDR3 is 15 amino acids long. Germline V lookup: CDR1 SGHDT, CDR2 YYEEEE. Trimming took 0 bases from V and 5 from J, leaving 14 bases between them. CDR3 sequence: CASSLDAGARETQYF. As DNA, the CDR3 is TGTGCCAGCAGCTTGGACGCAGGGGCGCGGGAGACCCAGTACTTC.

The V call is TRBV13, the J call TRBJ1-1; D is unclear. V was pared by 5 bases and J by 3 bases, with 10 bases between. Germline-derived CDR1 and CDR2 are PRHDT and FYEKMQ (reference sequence). The CDR3 contains 13 residues. The CDR3 loop is CASSLSPDTEAFF. CDR3 DNA: TGTGCCAGCAGCCTATCCCCGGACACTGAAGCTTTCTTT.

The chain combines TRBV18 with TRBJ2-3, with D possibly called TRBD1 or TRBD2 (5 bases each). The CDR3 loop spans 18 amino acids. The V gene lost 3 bases and the J gene lost 2 bases, with 21 bases spanning the gap. Germline loops: CDR1 KGHSH, CDR2 LQKENI. DNA of the CDR3: TGTGCCAGCTCACCCGGTGCTCCCGGGATGGGGGACACAGATACGCAGTATTTT. Amino acid sequence: CASSPGAPGMGDTDTQYF.

J is TRBJ2-5 and V is TRBV6-4, with a tentative D call TRBD2 (6 bases). V was shortened by 10 bases and J by 4 bases, with 13 bases between the two germline ends. The germline V gene encodes CDR1 MRHNA and CDR2 SNTAGT. The CDR3 is 12 amino acids. This CDR3 reads CATRAAGETQYF. The DNA of the CDR3 is TGTGCCACCCGAGCAGCGGGAGAGACCCAGTACTTC.

The chain links TRBV7-6 to TRBJ2-7, with 10 bases identical to TRBD1. The CDR3 is 15 amino acids. CDR1 is SGHVS and CDR2 is FNYEAQ in the germline V gene. V was pared by 5 bases and J by 3 bases, with 7 bases of the junction left unmatched. The DNA of the CDR3 is TGTGCCAGCAGCCTTGGGGGGGACAGGGGCTACGAGCAGTACTTC. Protein sequence: CASSLGGDRGYEQYF.

A single count supports this clone. The chain recombines TRBV4-3 with TRBJ2-2; D gene uncertain. Per the germline V gene, CDR1 is LGHNA and CDR2 is YSLEER. Trimming shortened V by 0 bases and J by 1 base, and 12 bases separated the two germline ends. This CDR3 spans 17 amino acids. CDR3 in amino acids: CASSQEGKRMNTGELFF. In DNA form, the CDR3 reads TGCGCCAGCAGCCAAGAGGGAAAGCGTATGAACACCGGGGAGCTGTTTTTT.

The rearrangement uses TRBV27 and TRBJ1-5; D unresolved. Trimming removed 3 bases at V and 2 bases at J, with 11 bases between. CDR3 size: 15 residues. The germline CDR1 and CDR2 sequences are MNHEY and SMNVEV (reference sequence). The CDR3 DNA reads as TGTGCCAGCAGTTTTGGGGTGTATGGCAATCAGCCCCAGCATTTT. This gives the protein CASSFGVYGNQPQHF.

This chain links TRBV19 with TRBJ2-7; D possibly corresponds to TRBD1 (6 bases). The CDR3 sequence is 15 residues long. V lost 8 bases, J lost 3 bases, and 20 bases lay in between. Germline V CDR1 and CDR2: LNHDA, SQIVND (reference sequence). The DNA of the CDR3 is TGTGCCAGTCGCCCAAACAGGGCCTCTCGCTACGAGCAGTACTTC. Translated: CASRPNRASRYEQYF.

Comment on this clone: Other DNA sequences in this sample translate to the same CDR3. V gene TRBV4-3 combines with J gene TRBJ1-2; no reliable D call. V lost 3 bases, J lost 2 bases, and 7 bases lay in between. The CDR3 extends over 13 amino acids. Per the germline V gene, CDR1 is LGHNA and CDR2 is YSLEER. The CDR3 loop is CASSHQGNYGYTF. CDR3 coding DNA: TGCGCCAGCAGCCATCAAGGGAACTATGGCTACACCTTC.

CDR3 residues: CASSLGGGIFYQPQHF. DNA of the CDR3: TGTGCCAGCAGCTTGGGAGGCGGGATTTTTTATCAGCCCCAGCATTTT. The genes are TRBV5-5 and TRBJ1-5; D is unclear. The V end was cut by 0 bases, the J end by 5 bases, with 15 bases between. Germline V gene data show CDR1 as SGHKS and CDR2 as YYEKEE (reference sequence). This CDR3 region has 16 residues.

The chain employs TRBV11-1 and TRBJ2-5; 9 bases map to TRBD2. The germline gives CDR1 SGHAT, CDR2 FQDESV (reference sequence). The CDR3 consists of 15 residues. J was trimmed by 3 bases and V by 7 bases; bases with no gene match: 9. The DNA of the CDR3 is TGTGCCAGCACCCTAGGGAGACTAGCGGAAGAGACCCAGTACTTC. This codes for CASTLGRLAEETQYF.

The chain uses TRBV2 and TRBJ2-7, with 9 bases matching TRBD1. J gave up 4 bases and V 7 bases, and 5 bases lay outside the gene matches. This CDR3 contains 13 residues. Germline-derived CDR1 and CDR2 are SNHLY and FYNNEI. CDR3 sequence (DNA): TGTGCCAGCACCGACAGGGGGTTGTACGAGCAGTACTTC. It specifies CASTDRGLYEQYF.